Listed here are 29 T cell receptor beta chains from one sample, sequenced in a study of OX40 agonist ivuxolimab in advanced cancers. The assay was immunoSEQ multiplex PCR, and TCRdb's table has in-frame clones only and misses some. The sample lists some 68,000 clones, about 87% occurring once. The sample in question was CD4+ or CD8+ T cells sorted from blood, obtained in a trial of the OX40 agonist ivuxolimab. These receptors were collected from an adult with an advanced solid tumor such as melanoma, head and neck, liver or kidney cancer.

The chain joins TRBV10-3 to TRBJ1-2, with 7 bases matching TRBD1. The V segment lost 3 bases and the J segment 3 bases; nucleotides outside the gene matches: 1. CDR1 is ENHRY and CDR2 is SYGVKD in the germline V gene. CDR3 length: 13 amino acids. The DNA of the CDR3 is TGTGCCATCAGTGAAGGGACAGACTATGGCTACACCTTC. It is translated as CAISEGTDYGYTF.

This chain uses TRBV5-6 with TRBJ2-5, with no clear D. V shed 4 bases and J shed 2 bases, with 12 bases lying between them. CDR3 size: 14 residues. The germline gives CDR1 SGHDT, CDR2 YYEEEE. CDR3 sequence (DNA): TGTGCCAGCAGCCCGATACGTCCTCAAGAGACCCAGTACTTC. Amino acids: CASSPIRPQETQYF.

This clone was seen a single time. This rearrangement joins TRBV6-1 to TRBJ1-5; a weak D match, TRBD1 (5 bases). Deletions cut 5 bases from V and 0 bases from J, with 11 bases between. The CDR3 spans 15 residues. Germline lookup yields CDR1 MNHNS and CDR2 SASEGT. The CDR3 bases are TGTGCCAGCAGTCGGGACGGCCTTAGCAATCAGCCCCAGCATTTT. The encoded protein is CASSRDGLSNQPQHF.

The V gene is TRBV9, the J gene TRBJ1-2; a weak D match, TRBD1 (6 bases). The CDR3 runs to 14 residues. The germline V gene has CDR1 SGDLS and CDR2 YYNGEE. V gave up 3 bases and J gave up 5 bases, with 14 bases separating them. The CDR3, as DNA: TGTGCCAGCAGCGGAGCAACAGGGCCTTATGGCTACACCTTC. Amino acids: CASSGATGPYGYTF.

The rearrangement links TRBV9 to TRBJ2-3; TRBD2 aligns across 7 bases. The CDR3 loop spans 16 amino acids. Germline V gene data show CDR1 as SGDLS and CDR2 as YYNGEE. J lost 0 bases, V lost 0 bases, and 4 bases had no gene match. The CDR3 protein is CASSVAGGPSTDTQYF. In DNA form, the CDR3 reads TGTGCCAGCAGCGTAGCGGGGGGACCTAGCACAGATACGCAGTATTTT. Variable domain in full (rest from reference TRBV9 and TRBJ2-3): DSGVTQTPKHLITATGQRVTLRCSPRSGDLSVYWYQQSLDQGLQFLIQYYNGEERAKGNILERFSAQQFPDLHSELNLSSLELGDSALYFCASSVAGGPSTDTQYFGPGTRLTVL.

The chain couples TRBV7-2 to TRBJ1-2, with D possibly TRBD1 on 5 matching bases. Germline V gene sequence: CDR1 SGHTA, CDR2 FQGNSA. Trimming removed 5 bases from V and 1 base from J, with 11 bases in between. The CDR3 runs 14 residues. For the CDR3, the DNA is TGTGCCAGCAGCCGCGAGCAGGGTAACTATGGCTACACCTTC. Translated: CASSREQGNYGYTF. The full variable domain, its missing parts supplied by reference TRBV7-2 and TRBJ1-2, is GAGVSQSPSNKVTEKGKDVELRCDPISGHTALYWYRQSLGQGLEFLIYFQGNSAPDKSGLPSDRFSAERTGGSVSTLTIQRTQQEDSAVYLCASSREQGNYGYTFGSGTRLTVV.

The chain employs TRBV6-5 and TRBJ2-3; TRBD2 aligns across 7 bases. The length of the CDR3 is 15 residues. With V trimmed by 8 bases and J by 1 base, 9 bases remained unmatched. CDR1 and CDR2 (germline): MNHEY, SVGAGI. The CDR3 nucleotides read TGTGCCAGCTCCTGGGAGGGCGGTCGCACAGATACGCAGTATTTT. Protein product: CASSWEGGRTDTQYF.

The chain combines TRBV6-4 with TRBJ2-3; D tentatively reads TRBD1 or TRBD2 (5 bases each). Germline V gene data show CDR1 as MRHNA and CDR2 as SNTAGT. The V gene lost 3 bases and the J gene lost 10 bases, with 26 bases spanning the gap. The CDR3 spans 17 residues. The DNA of the CDR3 is TGTGCCAGCAGTGATAGGGACGACCCCTCCGGCGTGGGTTCGCAGTATTTT. It translates to CASSDRDDPSGVGSQYF.

This sequence joins TRBV2 and TRBJ2-4; 7 nucleotides match TRBD1. V shed 5 bases, J shed 8 bases, and the junction held 9 bases outside the gene matches. Germline loops: CDR1 SNHLY, CDR2 FYNNEI. This CDR3 contains 14 residues. In DNA form, the CDR3 reads TGTGCCAGCAGTTTAAGGGGGCAGGAGGACATTCAGTACTTC. Amino acids: CASSLRGQEDIQYF.

The rearrangement uses TRBV7-2 and TRBJ2-3, with TRBD1 identical over 7 bases. Germline values: CDR1 SGHTA, CDR2 FQGNSA. This CDR3 has 13 amino acids. The V segment lost 1 base and the J segment 11 bases; nucleotides outside the gene matches: 6. CDR3 DNA sequence: TGTGCCAGCAGCTTAGGTCGGGACAGAAAGCAGTATTTT. This translates into CASSLGRDRKQYF.

The chain employs TRBV5-6 and TRBJ1-1; D unclear. The V and J ends lost 2 bases and 2 bases respectively, with 7 bases between them. CDR3 size: 13 residues. Germline V gene sequence: CDR1 SGHDT, CDR2 YYEEEE. The CDR3 spells CASSFTPNTEAFF. The CDR3 DNA reads as TGTGCCAGCAGCTTCACCCCTAACACTGAAGCTTTCTTT.

The count of this clone is one. The chain is built from TRBV28 and TRBJ2-5; D is undetermined. Germline values: CDR1 MDHEN, CDR2 SYDVKM. V lost 4 bases and J lost 4, with 4 bases in between. The CDR3 spans 11 residues. The CDR3 spells CASSWGETQYF. In nucleotides, the CDR3 is TGTGCCAGCAGTTGGGGAGAGACCCAGTACTTC.

This clone was picked up a small number of times. The rearrangement joins TRBV5-1 to TRBJ1-1; 7 bases fit TRBD1. Unmatched junction bases numbered 10, after V lost 4 bases and J lost 4 bases. CDR1 and CDR2 from the germline V gene are SGHRS and YFSETQ. The CDR3 runs to 15 residues. The CDR3 DNA follows: TGCGCCAGCAGCAAAAGACAGGGACCTCGCACTGAAGCTTTCTTT. It yields the protein CASSKRQGPRTEAFF.

The rearrangement links TRBV10-1 to TRBJ2-5; D may be TRBD2 (5 bases). The CDR3 contains 13 residues. The V end was cut by 4 bases, the J end by 0 bases, with 6 bases between. Per the germline V gene, CDR1 is WNHNN and CDR2 is SYGVQD (reference sequence). CDR3 bases: TGCGCCAGCAGTGCCGGGGACCAAGAGACCCAGTACTTC. Protein: CASSAGDQETQYF.

The chain couples TRBV2 to TRBJ2-7; D is ambiguous. The V gene lost 1 base and the J gene lost 3 bases, with 4 bases spanning the gap. The V gene's germline CDR1 is SNHLY and CDR2 FYNNEI. This CDR3 region has 12 residues. The DNA for the CDR3 is TGTGCCAGCAGTGAAGGTTTCTACGAGCAGTACTTC. It codes for CASSEGFYEQYF. Full variable domain (outside the CDR3, taken from reference TRBV2 and TRBJ2-7): EPEVTQTPSHQVTQMGQEVILRCVPISNHLYFYWYRQILGQKVEFLVSFYNNEISEKSEIFDDQFSVERPDGSNFTLKIRSTKLEDSAMYFCASSEGFYEQYFGPGTRLTVT.

The DNA of the CDR3 is TGTGCCAGCAGCCTAGCGGCCATCACAGATACGCAGTATTTT. This encodes CASSLAAITDTQYF. V gene TRBV11-3 combines with J gene TRBJ2-3, with 7 bases identical to TRBD2. Looked up from germline, CDR1 is SGHNT and CDR2 is YENEEA. The J segment lost 2 bases and the V segment lost 5 bases, leaving 4 bases of the junction unmatched. This CDR3 comprises 14 residues.

This chain joins TRBV19 and TRBJ1-3; D gene ambiguous. Trimming removed 5 bases at V and 4 bases at J, with 9 bases between. The CDR3 runs 13 residues. Per the germline V gene, CDR1 is LNHDA and CDR2 is SQIVND (reference sequence). DNA for the CDR3: TGTGCCAGTAGTCCCTACCAAGGAAACACCATATATTTT. It specifies CASSPYQGNTIYF.

The rearrangement joins TRBV6-9 to TRBJ2-1; D possibly corresponds to TRBD2 (6 bases). Germline V gives CDR1 MNHGY, CDR2 SVAAGI. This CDR3 is built from 15 residues. Trimming cost V 4 bases and J 5 bases, with 15 bases left between them. The CDR3 coding sequence is TGTGCCAGCAGTTCCCTCGAGGGAGGCCACAATGAGCAGTTCTTC. This sequence encodes CASSSLEGGHNEQFF.

This chain links TRBV30 with TRBJ2-7; D uncertain. Trimming took 0 bases from V and 6 from J, leaving 12 bases between them. Germline CDR1 GTSNPN, CDR2 SVGIG (reference sequence). The CDR3 extends over 13 amino acids. CDR3 bases: TGTGCCTGGAGTGTACTGTGGCAGCCCGAGCAGTACTTC. This encodes CAWSVLWQPEQYF.

V gene TRBV2 combines with J gene TRBJ2-7, with no clear D. This CDR3 comprises 14 residues. Germline V lookup: CDR1 SNHLY, CDR2 FYNNEI. V was shortened by 7 bases and J by 3 bases, with 16 bases between the two germline ends. The DNA of the CDR3 is TGTGCCAGCAAGAGCTCTCTGTCCATCTACGAGCAGTACTTC. Encoded protein: CASKSSLSIYEQYF.

This clone was seen only a few times. As DNA, the CDR3 is TGTGCCAGCATTGCGGGAGGGCATCCCAATGAGCAGTTCTTC. Its translation is CASIAGGHPNEQFF. The chain couples TRBV6-1 to TRBJ2-1; TRBD2 matches 9 bases. The CDR3 is 14 residues long. Germline CDR1 and CDR2: MNHNS and SASEGT. V gave up 7 bases and J gave up 6 bases; unmatched junction bases: 7.

In regard to this clone: Other DNA sequences within the sample encode an identical CDR3. The genes are TRBV5-1 and TRBJ2-2; 10 nucleotides line up with TRBD2. This CDR3 is built from 15 residues. The trim removed 6 bases at V and 6 bases at J, leaving 8 bases unmatched. The germline V gene encodes CDR1 SGHRS and CDR2 YFSETQ. The CDR3 loop reads CASNGNLAGAGELFF. CDR3 DNA sequence: TGCGCCAGCAATGGGAATCTAGCGGGAGCCGGGGAGCTGTTTTTT.

The genes are TRBV19 and TRBJ1-2; 10 positions match TRBD1. Germline trimming cut 5 bases from V and 5 bases from J; bases unmatched to any gene: 5. The germline V gene encodes CDR1 LNHDA and CDR2 SQIVND (reference sequence). The CDR3 is 14 residues long. Here the CDR3 DNA reads TGTGCCAGTAGTGCCGGACAGGGGGTTTATGGCTACACCTTC. Translation: CASSAGQGVYGYTF.

This clone showed up just a few times. The chain joins TRBV7-2 to TRBJ1-1; the D is unclear. CDR3 length: 11 amino acids. CDR1 SGHTA and CDR2 FQGNSA come from the germline V gene. Trimming removed 4 bases at V and 6 bases at J, with 6 bases between. CDR3 nucleotide sequence: TGTGCCAGCAGCTCTTACGCTGAAGCTTTCTTT. Translation gives CASSSYAEAFF.

The chain carries TRBV6-6 and TRBJ2-3; 10 bases are a match to TRBD1. The CDR3 has 15 amino acids. Trimming cost V 4 bases and J 5 bases; bases outside gene matches: 6. Germline-derived CDR1 and CDR2 are MNHNY and SVGAGI (reference sequence). The CDR3 protein is CASSWPGQGKDTQYF. CDR3 in DNA: TGTGCCAGCAGTTGGCCGGGACAGGGGAAAGATACGCAGTATTTT.

The V and J genes are TRBV27 and TRBJ2-2; no clear D. V lost 5 bases, J lost 1 base, and 5 bases lay in between. This CDR3 has 13 amino acids. Germline V gene sequence: CDR1 MNHEY, CDR2 SMNVEV (reference sequence). In DNA, the CDR3 is TGTGCCAGCAGTAATTGGAACACCGGGGAGCTGTTTTTT. This codes for CASSNWNTGELFF.

This clone has a handful of counts. The CDR3 here is CAWSIPAGGYTF. DNA of the CDR3: TGTGCCTGGAGCATCCCCGCCGGTGGCTACACCTTC. J is TRBJ1-2 and V is TRBV30; D uncertain. Germline assignment: CDR1 GTSNPN and CDR2 SVGIG (reference sequence). The germline V and J ends were trimmed by 3 bases and 7 bases, with 12 bases remaining between them. The CDR3 covers 12 residues.

The rearrangement joins TRBV2 to TRBJ1-4; D is perhaps TRBD1 (5 bases). The CDR3 is 15 amino acids. Germline CDR1 reads SNHLY; CDR2 reads FYNNEI. Trimming removed 4 bases from V and 1 base from J, with 10 bases in between. CDR3 region: CASSVQAITNEKLFF. As DNA, the CDR3 is TGTGCCAGCAGTGTACAGGCCATAACTAATGAAAAACTGTTTTTT. Full variable domain (outside the CDR3, taken from reference TRBV2 and TRBJ1-4): EPEVTQTPSHQVTQMGQEVILRCVPISNHLYFYWYRQILGQKVEFLVSFYNNEISEKSEIFDDQFSVERPDGSNFTLKIRSTKLEDSAMYFCASSVQAITNEKLFFGSGTQLSVL.

The gene calls are TRBV10-3 and TRBJ1-1; D unresolved. Trimming removed 5 bases at V and 0 bases at J, with 10 bases between. Germline CDR1 and CDR2: ENHRY and SYGVKD. The CDR3 has 14 residues. The CDR3: CAISWTELNTEAFF. CDR3 nucleotides: TGTGCCATCAGTTGGACGGAACTGAACACTGAAGCTTTCTTT.